The rows below give T cell receptor beta chains drawn from one sample of a study of control samples from healthy donors and cancer patients. This table comes from immunoSEQ multiplex PCR, and its TCRdb copy is limited to in-frame clones, with some not included. The table has roughly 49,000 clones, about 92% seen once; the top ten hold 0.65% to 0.9%. Sequencing was done on a sample of PBMCs. The receptor set was obtained from a man aged 25 to 40 with colorectal cancer. CDR3s include the opening cysteine and the closing phenylalanine or tryptophan. A D gene is named only where the DNA matches it firmly. Clone size is stated in some rows and not others, as once, few, many or a class when expanded.

cdr3_nt: TGTGCCAGCACCCTGACTAGCGAGGATACGCAGTATTTT; cdr3_aa: CASTLTSEDTQYF; d_call: TRBD2; v_call: TRBV7-9; j_call: TRBJ2-3; clone_size: NA
cdr3_nt: TGCGCCAGCAGCCAAGATAACAGGGTTTCGGGAAACACCATATATTTT; cdr3_aa: CASSQDNRVSGNTIYF; d_call: NA; v_call: TRBV4-3; j_call: TRBJ1-3; clone_size: NA
cdr3_nt: TGTGCCAGTAGTGCCCTCCCTGGGGGCTCTGGGGCCAACGTCCTGACTTTC; cdr3_aa: CASSALPGGSGANVLTF; d_call: NA; v_call: TRBV19; j_call: TRBJ2-6; clone_size: NA
cdr3_nt: TGTGCCAGTAGTATGACAACACAAGAGACCCAGTACTTC; cdr3_aa: CASSMTTQETQYF; d_call: NA; v_call: TRBV19; j_call: TRBJ2-5; clone_size: NA
cdr3_nt: TGTGCCTGGAGTGCCCGCTATGTGGCTTTCTTT; cdr3_aa: CAWSARYVAFF; d_call: NA; v_call: TRBV30; j_call: TRBJ1-1; clone_size: NA
cdr3_nt: TGTGCCAGCAGCCCTCCAATATGGGGGCAGGGAATCACCGGGGAGCTGTTTTTT; cdr3_aa: CASSPPIWGQGITGELFF; d_call: NA; v_call: TRBV11-2; j_call: TRBJ2-2; clone_size: few
cdr3_nt: TGCGCCAGCAGCTTGTCGGGTGGGACAGGGGGCTACACCTTC; cdr3_aa: CASSLSGGTGGYTF; d_call: TRBD1; v_call: TRBV5-1; j_call: TRBJ1-2; clone_size: NA
cdr3_nt: TGTGCCAGCTCACCAAGGGGCGGGACAGCTTACAATGAGCAGTTCTTC; cdr3_aa: CASSPRGGTAYNEQFF; d_call: NA; v_call: TRBV18; j_call: TRBJ2-1; clone_size: NA
cdr3_nt: TGTGCCAGCAGACAGGGGGCCAGCAATCAGCCCCAGCATTTT; cdr3_aa: CASRQGASNQPQHF; d_call: TRBD1; v_call: TRBV6-5; j_call: TRBJ1-5; clone_size: NA
cdr3_nt: TGTGCCAGTAGTATAAGGGTCGGCCGACAAGAGACCCAGTACTTC; cdr3_aa: CASSIRVGRQETQYF; d_call: NA; v_call: TRBV19; j_call: TRBJ2-5; clone_size: NA
cdr3_nt: TGTGCTAGTGACCCGGGACAGTGGAACACTGAAGCTTTCTTT; cdr3_aa: CASDPGQWNTEAFF; d_call: TRBD1; v_call: TRBV12-5; j_call: TRBJ1-1; clone_size: NA
cdr3_nt: TGTGCCAGCAGTCCCTCTAGCGGGGGGACCACAGATACGCAGTATTTT; cdr3_aa: CASSPSSGGTTDTQYF; d_call: TRBD2; v_call: TRBV6-4; j_call: TRBJ2-3; clone_size: NA
cdr3_nt: TGTGCCAGCTCATCGAGCGGGGGGGCCTACAATGAGCAGTTCTTC; cdr3_aa: CASSSSGGAYNEQFF; d_call: TRBD2; v_call: TRBV18; j_call: TRBJ2-1; clone_size: NA
cdr3_nt: TGTGCCAGCAGCCATGATGGACAGGGGGCAACTGAAGCTTTCTTT; cdr3_aa: CASSHDGQGATEAFF; d_call: TRBD1; v_call: TRBV3-1/TRBV3-2; j_call: TRBJ1-1; clone_size: few
cdr3_nt: TGTGCCAGCAGCTTAGAACAGGATAGTCAGCCCCAGCATTTT; cdr3_aa: CASSLEQDSQPQHF; d_call: NA; v_call: TRBV7-9; j_call: TRBJ1-5; clone_size: NA
cdr3_nt: TGTGCCAGCAGCTTATCCGGGAAGGGAAGGAACTATGGCTACACCTTC; cdr3_aa: CASSLSGKGRNYGYTF; d_call: NA; v_call: TRBV7-9; j_call: TRBJ1-2; clone_size: NA
cdr3_nt: TGTGCTAGTGGCTCCGGGACAGGGGGCTTTGAGACCCAGTACTTC; cdr3_aa: CASGSGTGGFETQYF; d_call: TRBD1; v_call: TRBV12-5; j_call: TRBJ2-5; clone_size: NA
cdr3_nt: TGTGCCAGCAGTGAAGCGCTCCGGCCGCGGGACGAGCAGTACTTC; cdr3_aa: CASSEALRPRDEQYF; d_call: NA; v_call: TRBV6-1; j_call: TRBJ2-7; clone_size: NA
cdr3_nt: TGTGCCAGCAGTAGAGGGACTGCTGGAGCTAACTATGGCTACACCTTC; cdr3_aa: CASSRGTAGANYGYTF; d_call: NA; v_call: TRBV3-1/TRBV3-2; j_call: TRBJ1-2; clone_size: NA
cdr3_nt: TGTGCCAGTAGTGGACAGGGGAACACTGAAGCTTTCTTT; cdr3_aa: CASSGQGNTEAFF; d_call: TRBD1; v_call: TRBV19; j_call: TRBJ1-1; clone_size: NA
cdr3_nt: TGTGCCAGCAGGTCGGCCATAAGTAGACAGGACACCTTC; cdr3_aa: CASRSAISRQDTF; d_call: NA; v_call: TRBV7-9; j_call: TRBJ1-2; clone_size: NA
cdr3_nt: TGCGCCAGCAGCCAAGATCCAGACAGTAGATGGTTTCCCAACACCGGGGAGCTGTTTTTT; cdr3_aa: CASSQDPDSRWFPNTGELFF; d_call: NA; v_call: TRBV4-1; j_call: TRBJ2-2; clone_size: NA
cdr3_nt: TGTGCCAGCAGTTACCGAGACGGAACTTATGGCTACACCTTC; cdr3_aa: CASSYRDGTYGYTF; d_call: NA; v_call: TRBV6-2/TRBV6-3; j_call: TRBJ1-2; clone_size: NA
cdr3_nt: TGCGCCAGCAGCGACACCGGGACTGTCAATGAGCAGTTCTTC; cdr3_aa: CASSDTGTVNEQFF; d_call: NA; v_call: TRBV5-1; j_call: TRBJ2-1; clone_size: NA
cdr3_nt: TGTGCCATCAGTGAGCCTACAGGGAGCGGCATTCAGTACTTC; cdr3_aa: CAISEPTGSGIQYF; d_call: NA; v_call: TRBV10-3; j_call: TRBJ2-4; clone_size: once
cdr3_nt: TGTGCCAGCAGGGAGGGACCGGGACAGCCCTACGAGCAGTACTTC; cdr3_aa: CASREGPGQPYEQYF; d_call: NA; v_call: TRBV6-5; j_call: TRBJ2-7; clone_size: NA
cdr3_nt: TGTGCCAGCAGCTTAGTGGTGAACACTGAAGCTTTCTTT; cdr3_aa: CASSLVVNTEAFF; d_call: NA; v_call: TRBV7-9; j_call: TRBJ1-1; clone_size: NA
cdr3_nt: TGCGCCAGCAGCTTGGATTTCAGGGCCCAAAACTACGAGCAGTACTTC; cdr3_aa: CASSLDFRAQNYEQYF; d_call: NA; v_call: TRBV5-1; j_call: TRBJ2-7; clone_size: NA
cdr3_nt: TGTGCCAGCAGTCTCTCTAGCGGGGGGGCCGGGGCGAATCCCAAAAACATTCAGTACTTC; cdr3_aa: CASSLSSGGAGANPKNIQYF; d_call: TRBD2; v_call: TRBV27; j_call: TRBJ2-4; clone_size: NA
cdr3_nt: TGCGCCAGCACGTTGGAAATGAACACTGAAGCTTTCTTT; cdr3_aa: CASTLEMNTEAFF; d_call: NA; v_call: TRBV5-1; j_call: TRBJ1-1; clone_size: NA
cdr3_nt: TGCAGTGCTAGTGACCTACTTCTGGGGGCCGAGAATTCACCCCTCCACTTT; cdr3_aa: CSASDLLLGAENSPLHF; d_call: NA; v_call: TRBV20-1; j_call: TRBJ1-6; clone_size: NA
cdr3_nt: TGTGCCAGCAGCCTTCGACCCACAGATACGCAGTATTTT; cdr3_aa: CASSLRPTDTQYF; d_call: NA; v_call: TRBV13; j_call: TRBJ2-3; clone_size: once
cdr3_nt: TGTGCCACCAGCAGAGTAGCGGCCACAGGGGCGCAAGAAGATACGCAGTATTTT; cdr3_aa: CATSRVAATGAQEDTQYF; d_call: NA; v_call: TRBV15; j_call: TRBJ2-3; clone_size: NA
cdr3_nt: TGTGCCAGCAGCTTAGATGGAGACGCGGGGATCAATCAGCCCCAGCATTTT; cdr3_aa: CASSLDGDAGINQPQHF; d_call: NA; v_call: TRBV7-8; j_call: TRBJ1-5; clone_size: NA
cdr3_nt: TGTGCCTCGAATGCTGGGGGGCTCGTGGGAACTGAAGCTTTCTTT; cdr3_aa: CASNAGGLVGTEAFF; d_call: NA; v_call: TRBV30; j_call: TRBJ1-1; clone_size: NA
cdr3_nt: TGTGCCAGCAGCTTCGGGACAGGGGCCGGAAACACCATATATTTT; cdr3_aa: CASSFGTGAGNTIYF; d_call: TRBD1; v_call: TRBV5-6; j_call: TRBJ1-3; clone_size: NA
cdr3_nt: TGCGCCAGCAGCCCCTGGATGGGTCGGGGCACTGAAGCTTTCTTT; cdr3_aa: CASSPWMGRGTEAFF; d_call: NA; v_call: TRBV5-1; j_call: TRBJ1-1; clone_size: once
cdr3_nt: TGTGCCAGCAGCCCAAACGGGCCGAACACTGAAGCTTTCTTT; cdr3_aa: CASSPNGPNTEAFF; d_call: NA; v_call: TRBV5-4; j_call: TRBJ1-1; clone_size: once
cdr3_nt: TGTGCCAGTAGTACCCCGGAGAGGCTACAGCCCCAGCATTTT; cdr3_aa: CASSTPERLQPQHF; d_call: NA; v_call: TRBV19; j_call: TRBJ1-5; clone_size: NA
cdr3_nt: TGTGCCTGGAAGGCAGAGAGGTACTACACTGAAGCTTTCTTT; cdr3_aa: CAWKAERYYTEAFF; d_call: NA; v_call: TRBV30; j_call: TRBJ1-1; clone_size: NA
cdr3_nt: TGTGCCAGCAGTTTACAGGGCACCTATGGCTACACCTTC; cdr3_aa: CASSLQGTYGYTF; d_call: NA; v_call: TRBV6-5; j_call: TRBJ1-2; clone_size: NA
cdr3_nt: TGTGCCAGCATGAAGGGGAGCACCGGGGAGCTGTTTTTT; cdr3_aa: CASMKGSTGELFF; d_call: NA; v_call: TRBV6-5; j_call: TRBJ2-2; clone_size: NA
cdr3_nt: TGTGCCAGCAGCTTTGGGGGCTTCTCTTTACTAACGCAGTATTTT; cdr3_aa: CASSFGGFSLLTQYF; d_call: NA; v_call: TRBV7-2; j_call: TRBJ2-3; clone_size: NA
cdr3_nt: TGTGCCAGCAGCTTAGGTGACCTATTGGGGGAGACTGAAGCTTTCTTT; cdr3_aa: CASSLGDLLGETEAFF; d_call: NA; v_call: TRBV11-2; j_call: TRBJ1-1; clone_size: NA
cdr3_nt: TGTGCCAGCAGCTCAGGGGGCGCGGGGGAGACCCAGTACTTC; cdr3_aa: CASSSGGAGETQYF; d_call: TRBD1; v_call: TRBV7-2; j_call: TRBJ2-5; clone_size: NA
cdr3_nt: TGTGCCAGCAGTTTAGGGGGGAACACTGAAGCTTTCTTT; cdr3_aa: CASSLGGNTEAFF; d_call: NA; v_call: TRBV12-3/TRBV12-4; j_call: TRBJ1-1; clone_size: once
cdr3_nt: TGTGCCAGCGGGGGGACTGCAGGAGGCTATGGCTACACCTTC; cdr3_aa: CASGGTAGGYGYTF; d_call: NA; v_call: TRBV6-5; j_call: TRBJ1-2; clone_size: NA
cdr3_nt: TGTGCCAGCAGTTACGGGACAGGGATCTACGAGCAGTACTTC; cdr3_aa: CASSYGTGIYEQYF; d_call: TRBD1; v_call: TRBV6-6; j_call: TRBJ2-7; clone_size: NA